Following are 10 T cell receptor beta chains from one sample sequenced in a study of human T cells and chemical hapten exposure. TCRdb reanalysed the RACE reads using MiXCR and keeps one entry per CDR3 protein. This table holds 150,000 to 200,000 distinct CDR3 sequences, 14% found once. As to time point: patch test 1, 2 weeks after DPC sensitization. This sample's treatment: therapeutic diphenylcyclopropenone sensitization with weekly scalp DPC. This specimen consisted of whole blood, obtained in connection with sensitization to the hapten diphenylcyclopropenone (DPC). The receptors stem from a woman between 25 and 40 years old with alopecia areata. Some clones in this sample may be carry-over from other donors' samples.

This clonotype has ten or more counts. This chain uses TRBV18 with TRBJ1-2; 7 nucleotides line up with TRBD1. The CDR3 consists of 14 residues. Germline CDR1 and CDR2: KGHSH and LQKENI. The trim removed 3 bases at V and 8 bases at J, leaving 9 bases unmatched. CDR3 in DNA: TGTGCCAGCTCACCGCCGGGACAGTCTAGGGGCTACACCTTC. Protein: CASSPPGQSRGYTF.

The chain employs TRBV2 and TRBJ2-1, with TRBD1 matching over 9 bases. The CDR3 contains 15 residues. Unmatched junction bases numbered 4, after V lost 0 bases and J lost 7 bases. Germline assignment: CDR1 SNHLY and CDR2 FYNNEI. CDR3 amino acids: CASSEATGGGNEQFF. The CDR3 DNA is TGTGCCAGCAGTGAAGCTACAGGGGGCGGGAATGAGCAGTTCTTC.

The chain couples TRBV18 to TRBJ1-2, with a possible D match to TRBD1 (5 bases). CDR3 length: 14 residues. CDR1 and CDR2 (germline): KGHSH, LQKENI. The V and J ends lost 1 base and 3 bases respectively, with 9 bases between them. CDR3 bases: TGTGCCAGCTCACCACGCGGGACCGACTATGGCTACACCTTC. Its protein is CASSPRGTDYGYTF.

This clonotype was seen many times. CDR3 region: CASRQNHGGGQETQYF. CDR3 nucleotide sequence: TGTGCCAGCAGACAAAACCACGGGGGCGGGCAAGAGACCCAGTACTTC. The chain joins TRBV3-1 to TRBJ2-5; D assignment may be TRBD1 or TRBD2 (6 bases each). The CDR3 runs 16 residues. V was clipped by 6 bases and J by 2 bases, with 19 bases between them. Germline lookup yields CDR1 LGHDT and CDR2 YNNKEL (reference sequence).

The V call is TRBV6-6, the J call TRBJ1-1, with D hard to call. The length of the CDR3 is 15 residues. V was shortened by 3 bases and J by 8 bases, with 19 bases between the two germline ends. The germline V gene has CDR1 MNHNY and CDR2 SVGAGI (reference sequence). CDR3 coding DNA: TGTGCCAGCAGTTATTTACCGCAAGTTTCTCCGGAAGCTTTCTTT. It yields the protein CASSYLPQVSPEAFF.

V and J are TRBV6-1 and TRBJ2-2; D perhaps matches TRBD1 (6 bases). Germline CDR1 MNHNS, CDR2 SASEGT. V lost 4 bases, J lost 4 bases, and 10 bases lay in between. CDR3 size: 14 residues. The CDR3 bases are TGTGCCAGCAGTGTCGCACAGGGCACCGGGGAGCTGTTTTTT. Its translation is CASSVAQGTGELFF.

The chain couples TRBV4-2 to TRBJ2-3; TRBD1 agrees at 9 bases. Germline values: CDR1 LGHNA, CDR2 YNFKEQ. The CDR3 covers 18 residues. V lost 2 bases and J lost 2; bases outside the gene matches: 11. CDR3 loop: CASSQSGPGTGSTDTQYF. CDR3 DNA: TGTGCCAGCAGCCAAAGCGGCCCAGGGACAGGGTCCACAGATACGCAGTATTTT.

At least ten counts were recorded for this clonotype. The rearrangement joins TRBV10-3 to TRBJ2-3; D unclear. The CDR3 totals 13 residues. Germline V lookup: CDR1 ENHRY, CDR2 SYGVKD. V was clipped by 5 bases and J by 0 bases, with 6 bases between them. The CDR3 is CAISPVSTDTQYF. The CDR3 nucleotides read TGTGCCATCAGTCCAGTAAGCACAGATACGCAGTATTTT.

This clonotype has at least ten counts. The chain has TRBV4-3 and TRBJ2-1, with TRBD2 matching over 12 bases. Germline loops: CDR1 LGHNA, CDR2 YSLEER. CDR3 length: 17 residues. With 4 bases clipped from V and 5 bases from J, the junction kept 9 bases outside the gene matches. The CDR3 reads CASSLGTSGGPHNEQFF. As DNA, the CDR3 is TGCGCCAGCAGCCTGGGAACTAGCGGGGGGCCACACAATGAGCAGTTCTTC.

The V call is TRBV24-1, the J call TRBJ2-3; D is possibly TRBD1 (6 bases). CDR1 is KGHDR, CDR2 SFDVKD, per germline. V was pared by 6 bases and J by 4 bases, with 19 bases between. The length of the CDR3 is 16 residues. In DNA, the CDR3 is TGTGCCACCAGTACACCCAGGGGAGACCCCTCAGATACGCAGTATTTT. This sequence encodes CATSTPRGDPSDTQYF.